This passage covers 24 T cell receptor beta chains from one sample sequenced in a study of blood T cell repertoires in COVID-19 (dated by TCRdb to between 2020 and 2021). The library was prepared using the immunoSEQ multiplex PCR assay. As stored in TCRdb, this immuneACCESS dataset retains in-frame rearrangements with V and J assigned. A fraction of the clones does not appear; measured against another copy, unresolved V genes explain less than half of the discrepancy, and the remainder lacks a known reason. Counted in this sample were approximately 240,000 clones; 84% of them appeared once. The ten largest clonotypes hold less than 2.5% of the sample. What was sequenced was peripheral blood. The receptors derive from an older woman with acute or convalescent COVID-19.

This chain uses TRBV30 with TRBJ1-4; D is possibly TRBD1 (6 bases). Germline V lookup: CDR1 GTSNPN, CDR2 SVGIG (reference sequence). Trimming cost V 0 bases and J 7 bases, with 15 bases left between them. This CDR3 comprises 15 residues. The CDR3 DNA follows: TGTGCCTGGAGTGTACATCAGGGGCTGGCTGAAAAACTGTTTTTT. This sequence encodes CAWSVHQGLAEKLFF.

V is TRBV28 and J is TRBJ1-2; TRBD1 matches at 9 bases. This CDR3 spans 15 amino acids. Trimming cost V 2 bases and J 7 bases; bases outside gene matches: 8. Germline V gene lookup returns CDR1 MDHEN and CDR2 SYDVKM. The chain's CDR3 is CASSLQTGGFGGYTF. DNA for the CDR3: TGTGCCAGCAGTTTACAAACAGGGGGCTTCGGTGGCTACACCTTC.

In its sample, this clone was seen once. V gene TRBV6-4 combines with J gene TRBJ2-2; 9 bases match TRBD2. The CDR3 has 14 residues. CDR1 is MRHNA, CDR2 SNTAGT, per germline. The J segment lost 8 bases and the V segment lost 4 bases, leaving 5 bases of the junction unmatched. CDR3 protein: CASSVASGAGELFF. The CDR3 nucleotides read TGTGCCAGCAGTGTGGCTAGCGGGGCTGGGGAGCTGTTTTTT.

V gene TRBV28 combines with J gene TRBJ1-2; TRBD1 is a possible D gene (5 bases). CDR3 length: 12 amino acids. Germline CDR1 and CDR2: MDHEN and SYDVKM. V was trimmed by 7 bases and J by 2 bases, leaving 8 bases between them. This chain's CDR3 is CASKDRNYGYTF. Here the CDR3 DNA reads TGTGCCAGCAAAGACAGAAACTATGGCTACACCTTC.

The chain is built from TRBV7-2 and TRBJ2-5; unclear D gene. Trimming removed 0 bases at V and 3 bases at J, with 5 bases between. Germline-derived CDR1 and CDR2 are SGHTA and FQGNSA. The CDR3 is made up of 13 amino acids. The CDR3 spells CASSLARKETQYF. The CDR3 nucleotides read TGTGCCAGCAGCTTAGCCAGGAAAGAGACCCAGTACTTC.

The gene calls are TRBV7-2 and TRBJ2-1; 11 bases agree with TRBD2. The J segment lost 5 bases and the V segment lost 6 bases, leaving 3 bases of the junction unmatched. Germline assignment: CDR1 SGHTA and CDR2 FQGNSA. The CDR3 is made up of 14 amino acids. CDR3 protein: CASRLAGGNNEQFF. The CDR3 nucleotides read TGTGCCAGCAGGCTAGCGGGGGGCAACAATGAGCAGTTCTTC.

The V and J genes are TRBV10-3 and TRBJ1-1; D is uncertain. This CDR3 contains 13 residues. Trimming shortened V by 3 bases and J by 1 base, and 6 bases separated the two germline ends. CDR1 ENHRY and CDR2 SYGVKD come from the germline V gene. The CDR3 nucleotides are TGTGCCATCAGTGATGGTAGGAACACTGAAGCTTTCTTT. This sequence encodes CAISDGRNTEAFF.

The chain carries TRBV30 and TRBJ2-3; 8 bases line up with TRBD1. The CDR3 totals 14 residues. Germline values: CDR1 GTSNPN, CDR2 SVGIG (reference sequence). With 4 bases clipped from V and 3 bases from J, the junction kept 6 bases outside the gene matches. Here the CDR3 DNA reads TGTGCCTGGAACAGGGGGTGGGATACAGATACGCAGTATTTT. Translation: CAWNRGWDTDTQYF. The full variable domain, its missing parts supplied by reference TRBV30 and TRBJ2-3, is SQTIHQWPATLVQPVGSPLSLECTVEGTSNPNLYWYRQAAGRGLQLLFYSVGIGQISSEVPQNLSASRPQDRQFILSSKKLLLSDSGFYLCAWNRGWDTDTQYFGPGTRLTVL.

The chain links TRBV19 to TRBJ2-2; 8 nucleotides align to TRBD1. This CDR3 region has 14 residues. Germline loops: CDR1 LNHDA, CDR2 SQIVND (reference sequence). With 6 bases clipped from V and 6 bases from J, the junction kept 6 bases outside the gene matches. The CDR3 DNA reads as TGTGCCAGTAGGGACAGGGCTCTGGCCGGGGAGCTGTTTTTT. This codes for CASRDRALAGELFF.

The V call is TRBV5-4, the J call TRBJ1-6; D perhaps matches TRBD1 (6 bases). CDR3 length: 15 residues. CDR1 SGHNT and CDR2 YYREEE come from the germline V gene (reference sequence). V dropped 1 base and J dropped 8 bases, with 13 bases sitting between them. As DNA, the CDR3 is TGTGCCAGCAGCTTGAGGGGGGGGTGGGATTCACCCCTCCACTTT. Amino acids: CASSLRGGWDSPLHF. The full variable domain, in which reference TRBV5-4 and TRBJ1-6 provide the parts outside the CDR3, is ETGVTQSPTHLIKTRGQQVTLRCSSQSGHNTVSWYQQALGQGPQFIFQYYREEENGRGNFPPRFSGLQFPNYSSELNVNALELDDSALYLCASSLRGGWDSPLHFGNGTRLTVT.

The gene calls are TRBV27 and TRBJ1-4, with no clear D. The CDR3 is made up of 14 amino acids. Germline values: CDR1 MNHEY, CDR2 SMNVEV (reference sequence). V was cut by 1 base and J by 10 bases, with 13 bases left in between. The chain's CDR3 is CASSLWSERGKLFF. The CDR3 DNA sequence: TGTGCCAGCAGTTTATGGTCGGAACGAGGAAAACTGTTTTTT.

The genes are TRBV10-3 and TRBJ1-1; 7 bases are a match to TRBD1. CDR1 and CDR2 from the germline V gene are ENHRY and SYGVKD. Germline trimming cut 10 bases from V and 3 bases from J; bases unmatched to any gene: 8. The CDR3 extends over 13 amino acids. CDR3 nucleotides: TGTGCCACCCCAAGGGGGCTTGACACTGAAGCTTTCTTT. Translated: CATPRGLDTEAFF.

This chain connects TRBV5-1 to TRBJ1-2; D ambiguous. This CDR3 comprises 14 residues. The germline V gene has CDR1 SGHRS and CDR2 YFSETQ. The V and J ends lost 3 bases and 6 bases respectively, with 15 bases between them. CDR3: CASSSTGSRDGYTF. In nucleotides, the CDR3 is TGCGCCAGCAGCTCAACTGGGTCCCGGGATGGCTACACCTTC.

The rearrangement links TRBV5-6 to TRBJ1-2; D gene ambiguous. V was clipped by 1 base and J by 0 bases, with 10 bases between them. The CDR3 covers 15 residues. Germline V gives CDR1 SGHDT, CDR2 YYEEEE. The CDR3 DNA reads as TGTGCCAGCAGCTTGATTCGGGGTTCTAACTATGGCTACACCTTC. Translation: CASSLIRGSNYGYTF.

Note on this clone: At one end the junction does not follow the germline gene, possibly because of a read error. The gene calls are TRBV18 and TRBJ1-2; D not certain. This CDR3 is built from 13 residues. The V gene's germline CDR1 is KGHSH and CDR2 LQKENI. The CDR3 spells CASSPQTNYGYTF. The CDR3 coding sequence is TGTGCCAGCTCTCCACAGACAAACTATGGCTACACCTTC.

The chain employs TRBV19 and TRBJ2-3; D is undetermined. Between the trimmed V and J ends, which lost 6 bases and 4 bases, there was a span of 20 bases. This CDR3 is 16 amino acids long. Germline values: CDR1 LNHDA, CDR2 SQIVND (reference sequence). CDR3 loop: CASSPITTLISDTQYF. CDR3 sequence (DNA): TGTGCCAGTAGCCCGATAACTACCTTAATTTCAGATACGCAGTATTTT.

The rearrangement links TRBV4-1 to TRBJ2-2, with D tentatively TRBD1 (6 bases). V was trimmed by 2 bases and J by 0 bases, leaving 16 bases between them. Per the germline V gene, CDR1 is MGHRA and CDR2 is YSYEKL. There are 18 residues in the CDR3. The CDR3 DNA reads as TGCGCCAGCAGCCAACCTATTGGGGGCGCCCCGAACACCGGGGAGCTGTTTTTT. It codes for CASSQPIGGAPNTGELFF.

The gene calls are TRBV19 and TRBJ1-1, with D unclear. The CDR3 is made up of 15 amino acids. Germline V gene sequence: CDR1 LNHDA, CDR2 SQIVND (reference sequence). V lost 7 bases and J 4 bases, leaving 19 bases between the germline ends. The CDR3 DNA is TGTGCCAGTACCGGTCGAGGTAGACTAGGCACTGAAGCTTTCTTT. This sequence encodes CASTGRGRLGTEAFF.

The gene calls are TRBV10-3 and TRBJ2-5, with 11 bases fitting TRBD2. Germline-derived CDR1 and CDR2 are ENHRY and SYGVKD. This CDR3 spans 15 amino acids. The trim removed 6 bases at V and 0 bases at J, leaving 3 bases unmatched. The CDR3 coding sequence is TGTGCCATCAGCCCTAGCGGGGGGTACCAAGAGACCCAGTACTTC. Protein sequence: CAISPSGGYQETQYF.

V is TRBV5-1 and J is TRBJ2-7; maybe TRBD2 (6 bases). Germline-derived CDR1 and CDR2 are SGHRS and YFSETQ. CDR3 size: 15 residues. The V and J ends lost 0 bases and 2 bases respectively, with 12 bases between them. The CDR3 sequence: CASSLDRGTAYEQYF. CDR3 nucleotides: TGCGCCAGCAGCTTGGATCGGGGGACCGCCTACGAGCAGTACTTC.

In the case of this clone: This sequence may be a read error, since a much larger clone differs from it by one base. The chain employs TRBV6-2 or TRBV6-3 and TRBJ1-1, with TRBD1 matching 9 bases. Germline V gene lookup returns CDR1 MNHEY and CDR2 SVGEGT. The CDR3 runs to 18 residues. The CDR3 loop is CASSYASAGTGKNIEAFF. CDR3 bases: TGTGCCAGCAGTTATGCGTCAGCCGGGACAGGGAAAAACATTGAAGCTTTCTTT.

The chain carries TRBV7-6 and TRBJ2-1; 10 nucleotides agree with TRBD2. This CDR3 is built from 16 residues. CDR1 and CDR2 (germline): SGHVS, FNYEAQ. The V and J ends lost 3 bases and 5 bases, in that order; junction bases with no gene match: 7. The CDR3, as DNA: TGTGCCAGCAGCTTCACCGTAGCGGGGGGCGACAATGAGCAGTTCTTC. Protein product: CASSFTVAGGDNEQFF.

The chain combines TRBV6-6 with TRBJ2-2; tentatively, D is TRBD2 (6 bases). V was pared by 4 bases and J by 4 bases, with 10 bases between. The CDR3 contains 14 residues. The germline V gene encodes CDR1 MNHNY and CDR2 SVGAGI (reference sequence). CDR3: CASSFSGVTGELFF. CDR3 DNA sequence: TGTGCCAGCAGTTTTAGCGGAGTCACCGGGGAGCTGTTTTTT.

The chain employs TRBV21-1 and TRBJ1-3. TRBV21-1 is a known pseudogene. This CDR3 is built from 18 residues. CDR3 sequence (DNA): TGTGCCAGCAGCAAACGGACTAGAACAGGGTCGAGTGGAAACACCATATATTTT. Amino acids: CASSKRTRTGSSGNTIYF.